A selection of T cell receptor beta chains follows, all from one sample in a study of Ad26.COV2.S vaccination and SARS-CoV-2 variants. The method was immunoSEQ multiplex PCR; TCRdb's version includes in-frame clones alone and lacks a portion of them. The sample comprises 360,000 or so clones, more than 75% of which are singletons, and about 3.4% rests with the top ten. The specimen was peripheral blood, collected in a trial of Ad26.COV2.S vaccine versus placebo. Receptors were obtained from a person aged 18-60 years who received the Ad26.COV2.S COVID-19 vaccine or a placebo. CDR3s include the opening cysteine and the closing phenylalanine or tryptophan. The D gene is left open where the match is weak. Expanded clones get a size class; other rows say once, few or many, or leave the size out.

V gene,D gene,J gene,clone size,CDR3 DNA,CDR3 protein
TRBV3-1/TRBV3-2,TRBD1,TRBJ2-7,.,TGTGCCAGCAGCCAATTAGAGACAGGGCGAGTCGAGCAGTACTTC,CASSQLETGRVEQYF
TRBV6-5,.,TRBJ1-2,.,TGTGCCAGCGGGGCGGGGGGTGGCTACACCTTC,CASGAGGGYTF
TRBV5-4,.,TRBJ1-1,.,TGTGCCAGCAGCTACCCAGCAGGGATGAACACTGAAGCTTTCTTT,CASSYPAGMNTEAFF
TRBV7-2,.,TRBJ2-3,few,TGTGCCAGCAGCTTAGAACCAGGGATCGCAGATACGCAGTATTTT,CASSLEPGIADTQYF
TRBV5-4,TRBD1,TRBJ1-1,.,TGTGCCAGCAGCTTGCAGGGGGCTCTCGGGTATCGGAACACTGAAGCTTTCTTT,CASSLQGALGYRNTEAFF
TRBV11-2,.,TRBJ1-2,.,TGTGCCAGCAGCTCCTCGGCTTTATATGGCTACACCTTC,CASSSSALYGYTF
TRBV4-1,TRBD2,TRBJ2-2,.,TGCGCCAGCAGCCGACCCTTCCCGGGACTAGCGGGGCGAGTGGACACCGGGGAGCTGTTTTTT,CASSRPFPGLAGRVDTGELFF
TRBV7-3,.,TRBJ2-1,.,TGTGCCAGCAGAACGGACAGCGGCGAGCAGTTCTTC,CASRTDSGEQFF
TRBV6-5,.,TRBJ2-1,.,TGTGCCAGCAGTTACTCACCGGGGGTAGGGAATGAGCAGTTCTTC,CASSYSPGVGNEQFF
TRBV19,.,TRBJ1-5,.,TGTGCCAGTTGTACGACCTGGGGTAGCAATCAGCCCCAGCATTTT,CASCTTWGSNQPQHF
TRBV7-9,.,TRBJ2-1,.,TGTGCCAGCAGCCAGGATAGCTCCTACAATGAGCAGTTCTTC,CASSQDSSYNEQFF
TRBV30,.,TRBJ1-4,.,TGTGCCTGGAGTGGTGGGACATTCACTGAAAAACTGTTTTTT,CAWSGGTFTEKLFF
TRBV7-8,.,TRBJ1-1,.,TGTGCCAGCAGCTTAAGACGGAGTGAAGCTTTCTTT,CASSLRRSEAFF
TRBV13,TRBD1,TRBJ2-5,.,TGTGCCAGCAGCATTACAGGGGGCCAGGAGACCCAGTACTTC,CASSITGGQETQYF
TRBV12-3/TRBV12-4,.,TRBJ2-2,.,TGTGCCAGCAGCCCTGGGACAGGGGAGCTGTTTTTT,CASSPGTGELFF
TRBV10-3,.,TRBJ1-6,once,TGTGCCATCAGTGAGGGACCTAACAATTCACCCCTCCACTTT,CAISEGPNNSPLHF
TRBV14,.,TRBJ2-1,once,TGTGCCAGCAGCCCAGGAAGGGAGCAGTTCTTC,CASSPGREQFF
TRBV7-3,TRBD2,TRBJ2-1,.,TGTGCCAGCAGCTTTAGCGGGGGGGCCTACAATGAGCAGTTCTTC,CASSFSGGAYNEQFF
TRBV12-3/TRBV12-4,.,TRBJ1-5,.,TGTGCCAGCACCGGACTTAGCAATCAGCCCCAGCATTTT,CASTGLSNQPQHF
TRBV19,TRBD1,TRBJ1-1,once,TGTGCCAGTAGTCACAGGGGGACTGAAGCTTTCTTT,CASSHRGTEAFF
TRBV5-4,TRBD1,TRBJ2-1,.,TGTGCCAGCAGCCTACCCGGGACAGGAGGGATACATGAGCAGTTCTTC,CASSLPGTGGIHEQFF
TRBV5-6,.,TRBJ1-5,.,TGTGCCAGCAGCCTAACGCGAACGGGTCGCAGCAATCAGCCCCAGCATTTT,CASSLTRTGRSNQPQHF
TRBV5-5,.,TRBJ2-1,.,TGTGCCAGCAGCTTGGGTGGGGCCGGAGGGAATGAGCAGTTCTTC,CASSLGGAGGNEQFF
TRBV6-5,.,TRBJ1-3,.,TGTGCCAGTGCCGGGAACGCTGGAAACACCATATATTTT,CASAGNAGNTIYF
TRBV19,.,TRBJ1-6,.,TGTGCCAGTAGTATGACCAGACTGTACTATAATTCACCCCTCCACTTT,CASSMTRLYYNSPLHF
TRBV5-6,.,TRBJ1-2,.,TGTGCCAGCAGCTCATTTGCGTCCAGGGGAGAGGACTATGGCTACACCTTC,CASSSFASRGEDYGYTF
TRBV3-1/TRBV3-2,.,TRBJ2-7,.,TGTGCCAGCAGCCAAGCAGGGGGGGCCTACGAGCAGTACTTC,CASSQAGGAYEQYF
TRBV6-6,TRBD1,TRBJ2-7,.,TGTGCCAGCAGTCTCGGACAGGGGTTCTCCTACGAGCAGTACTTC,CASSLGQGFSYEQYF
TRBV27,.,TRBJ2-3,.,TGTGCCAGCAGTTTTCGGAGTAGACCAGATACGCAGTATTTT,CASSFRSRPDTQYF
TRBV7-2,.,TRBJ2-2,.,TGTGCCAGCAGCCTTAGGTACAGGGAGAACACCGGGGAGCTGTTTTTT,CASSLRYRENTGELFF
TRBV7-9,TRBD1,TRBJ2-7,once,TGTGCCAGCAGACCACAGGGGGCCTACGAGCAGTACTTC,CASRPQGAYEQYF
TRBV7-8,.,TRBJ2-4,.,TGTGCCAGCTCAACTTTAAGGGGGGCTTGGGCTTCCAAAAACATTCAGTACTTC,CASSTLRGAWASKNIQYF
TRBV4-1,TRBD1,TRBJ2-7,few,TGCGCCAGCAGCCCACATATAGGACAGGACGGAGAGCAGTACTTC,CASSPHIGQDGEQYF
TRBV4-1,TRBD2,TRBJ2-7,.,TGCGCCAGCAGCCATGTGCGGGGGGGCCACTACGAGCAGTACTTC,CASSHVRGGHYEQYF
TRBV4-2,.,TRBJ2-5,.,TGTGCCAGCAGCCGGTACGGGGAGGAGACCCAGTACTTC,CASSRYGEETQYF
TRBV7-9,.,TRBJ2-7,.,TGTGCCAGCACGCGGGATGACAGAGGTTACGAGCAGTACTTC,CASTRDDRGYEQYF
TRBV5-1,TRBD1,TRBJ2-7,.,TGCGCCAGCAGCTTGGCCTGGCAGGGGGCGGGCGAGCAGTACTTC,CASSLAWQGAGEQYF
TRBV6-5,.,TRBJ1-1,few,TGTGCCAGCGGCCTGGGAGTGGCTTTCTTT,CASGLGVAFF
TRBV18,TRBD1,TRBJ1-6,.,TGTGCCAGCTCAGAGGGGGCACAGAATTCACCCCTCCACTTT,CASSEGAQNSPLHF
TRBV15,.,TRBJ2-7,once,TGTGCCACCAGCAGAGATTACCACTACGAGCAGTACTTC,CATSRDYHYEQYF
TRBV7-3,.,TRBJ2-1,.,TGTGCCAGCAGCGCGGGACAGTACAATGAGCAGTTCTTC,CASSAGQYNEQFF
TRBV19,TRBD1,TRBJ2-2,once,TGTGCCAGTAGGGTAGGGACAGCCACCGGGGAGCTGTTTTTT,CASRVGTATGELFF
TRBV12-3/TRBV12-4,.,TRBJ1-5,.,TGTGCCAGCACCCTCGGGGGAAATCAGCCCCAGCATTTT,CASTLGGNQPQHF
TRBV13,TRBD2,TRBJ2-3,.,TGTGCCAGCAGCTTAGGCAGGTTCAAGGGACTAGCGGGGGTCGGAGATACGCAGTATTTT,CASSLGRFKGLAGVGDTQYF
TRBV7-2,.,TRBJ1-3,.,TGTGCCAGCAGCGCAGGGACTCTAAACACCATATATTTT,CASSAGTLNTIYF
TRBV4-2,.,TRBJ1-1,few,TGTGCCAGCAGCAACACAGGGATCACTGAAGCTTTCTTT,CASSNTGITEAFF
TRBV9,TRBD1,TRBJ2-2,.,TGTGCCAGCAGCACCCGACAGGGGGACACCGGGGAGCTGTTTTTT,CASSTRQGDTGELFF
TRBV27,TRBD1,TRBJ2-3,.,TGTGCCAGCAGTTCATGGGGACAGGGCAGCACAGATACGCAGTATTTT,CASSSWGQGSTDTQYF